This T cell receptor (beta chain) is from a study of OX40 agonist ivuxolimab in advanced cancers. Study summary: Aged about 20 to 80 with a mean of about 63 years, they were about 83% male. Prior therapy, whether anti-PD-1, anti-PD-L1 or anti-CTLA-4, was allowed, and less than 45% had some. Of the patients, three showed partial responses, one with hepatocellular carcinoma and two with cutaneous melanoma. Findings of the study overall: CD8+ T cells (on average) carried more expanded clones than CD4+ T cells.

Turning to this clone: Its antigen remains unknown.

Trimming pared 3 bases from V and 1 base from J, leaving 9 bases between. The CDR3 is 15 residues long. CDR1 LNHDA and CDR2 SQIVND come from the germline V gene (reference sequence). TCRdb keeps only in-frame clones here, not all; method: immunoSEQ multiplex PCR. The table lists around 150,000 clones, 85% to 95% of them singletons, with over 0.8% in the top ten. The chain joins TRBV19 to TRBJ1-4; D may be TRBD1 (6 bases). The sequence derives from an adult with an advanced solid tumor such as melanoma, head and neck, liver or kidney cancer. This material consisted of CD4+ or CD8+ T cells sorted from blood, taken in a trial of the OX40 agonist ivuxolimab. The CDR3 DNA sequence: TGTGCCAGTAGTATCCTGGGACAAACTAATGAAAAACTGTTTTTT. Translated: CASSILGQTNEKLFF.